This T cell receptor beta chain was sequenced in a study of shared clonotypes between healthy human individuals. The overall study: CD4 naive cells filled three plates per donor, CD4 memory three, CD8 naive two and CD8 memory one.

Some 30,000 T cell genomes, or about 190 ng DNA, went into the sorted-subset replicate PCRs. Assay: immunoSEQ multiplex PCR; the TCRdb copy retains only in-frame clones and omits some. The table has around 2,000,000 clones, about 92% seen once; the top ten hold approximately 1.7%. CD45RO negativity and positive selection for CCR7 defined naive CD8 cells, a population that excluded terminally differentiated effector memory CD45RA+ cells. V lost 7 bases to trimming and J lost 4 bases; unmatched junction nucleotides: 11. Germline-derived CDR1 and CDR2 are SGHNT and YYREEE (reference sequence). This CDR3 contains 15 residues.

V gene TRBV5-4 combines with J gene TRBJ2-1, with 7 positions matching TRBD1. The sequenced material came from naive CD8+ T cells from PBMCs. This sequence originates from a man aged 18 to 30 in good health. Some clones in this sample may be carry-over from other donors' samples. The CDR3 protein is CASSAAGRGYNEQFF. The CDR3 region has the DNA TGTGCCAGCTCAGCCGCGGGCAGGGGGTACAATGAGCAGTTCTTC.